This is a list of T cell receptor beta chains from one sample in a study of glioma-infiltrating T cells after dendritic cell vaccination. Data came from immunoSEQ multiplex PCR; TCRdb stores just in-frame clones and leaves some out. The sample comprises approximately 67,000 clones, 80% to 85% of which are singletons, and less than 8% rests with the top ten. The input for sequencing was blood, taken before dendritic cell vaccination. These TCRs come from a human donor with glioblastoma. The CDR3 runs from the conserved cysteine through the conserved F or W. Fields, in order: V gene, D gene, J gene, clone size, CDR3 DNA, CDR3 protein. D genes are given only for firm matches. Not all rows give a size; the values are once, few, many and, for expanded clones, a class.

TRBV13,-,TRBJ2-6,-,TGTGCCAGCAGCTTGTACGTCAGTGTCCCCGATTCTGGGGCCAACGTCCTGACTTTC,CASSLYVSVPDSGANVLTF
TRBV5-1,TRBD1,TRBJ1-1,-,TGCGCCAGCAGCTTGGGGACAGGCGGAAAATTGAACACTGAAGCTTTCTTT,CASSLGTGGKLNTEAFF
TRBV2,-,TRBJ2-7,few,TGTGCCAGCAGTCTCCATGGAGGGACCTACGAGCAGTACTTC,CASSLHGGTYEQYF
TRBV2,-,TRBJ2-3,-,TGTGCCAGCAGTGAAGTGGGGGCCCCCACAGATACGCAGTATTTT,CASSEVGAPTDTQYF
TRBV5-1,-,TRBJ1-1,-,TGCGCCAGCAGCTTGGTCCAGGAGAACACTGAAGCTTTCTTT,CASSLVQENTEAFF
TRBV5-1,-,TRBJ2-2,-,TGCGCCAGCAGCTTGGCCGTCACCGGGGAGCTGTTTTTT,CASSLAVTGELFF
TRBV28,TRBD1,TRBJ1-2,-,TGTGCCAGCAGTTTATCTCAGGGGGTAGGAAACTATGGCTACACCTTC,CASSLSQGVGNYGYTF
TRBV19,TRBD1,TRBJ1-5,-,TGTGCCAGTAGTCCTCAGACAGGGTCCAATCAGCCCCAGCATTTT,CASSPQTGSNQPQHF
TRBV7-2,TRBD2,TRBJ2-1,-,TGTGCCAGCAGCTTGGGACTAGCGAGGAATGAGCAGTTCTTC,CASSLGLARNEQFF
TRBV19,TRBD2,TRBJ2-3,many,TGTGCCAGTAGTATCGGTTTGGGAGGGACGCAGTATTTT,CASSIGLGGTQYF